The rows below give T cell receptor beta chains drawn from one sample of a study of shared clonotypes between healthy human individuals. Profiling relied on immunoSEQ multiplex PCR, and the TCRdb table lists in-frame clones only, not all of them. The sample carries roughly 520,000 clones, more than 95% recorded once. The sample taken for sequencing was naive CD4+ T cells sorted from blood. These receptors came from a woman aged 30 to 39 in good health. The CDR3 runs from the conserved cysteine through the conserved F or W. Fields, in order: D gene, J gene, V gene, CDR3 DNA, CDR3 protein. A D gene is named only where the DNA matches it firmly.

-	TRBJ1-1	TRBV11-2	TGTGCCAGCAGCTTGGGGACTGAAGCTTTCTTT	CASSLGTEAFF
-	TRBJ1-1	TRBV11-2	TGTGCCAGCGCTATGGCGGAAACGGTTGCTGAAGCTTTCTTT	CASAMAETVAEAFF
-	TRBJ2-1	TRBV7-9	TGTGCCAGCAGCTTTCAAGGGCTGGCCTCCTACAATGAGCAGTTCTTC	CASSFQGLASYNEQFF
TRBD2	TRBJ2-1	TRBV7-2	TGTGCCAGCAGCTTGACTAGCGGGATGGTTATGGCAGAGCAGTTCTTC	CASSLTSGMVMAEQFF
TRBD2	TRBJ2-7	TRBV6-5	TGTGCCAGCAGTTACTCGACTAGCGGGATCCACGAGCAGTACTTC	CASSYSTSGIHEQYF
TRBD1	TRBJ2-3	TRBV18	TGTGCCAGCTCATCGACAGGGGATTACACAGATACGCAGTATTTT	CASSSTGDYTDTQYF
TRBD1	TRBJ1-3	TRBV30	TGTGCCTGGAGTGTTACTGGGACAGGGGCTGGAAACACCATATATTTT	CAWSVTGTGAGNTIYF
-	TRBJ1-3	TRBV10-2	TGCGCCAGCAGTGATACCGGGTCTCGAGGAAACACCATATATTTT	CASSDTGSRGNTIYF
-	TRBJ2-7	TRBV7-8	TGTGCCAGCAGCCCCCCCCCGGGCTGGGAGCAGTACTTC	CASSPPPGWEQYF
-	TRBJ1-6	TRBV28	TGTGCCAGCAGTTTAGCACTGATGGCCCTCCACTTT	CASSLALMALHF
-	TRBJ1-3	TRBV21-1	TGTGCCAGCAAAAACAGGGGTAGTGGAAACACCATATATTTT	CASKNRGSGNTIYF
TRBD1	TRBJ1-5	TRBV7-9	TGTGCCAGCGGAGAGGACAGGGGGGCTTATAGCAATCAGCCCCAGCATTTT	CASGEDRGAYSNQPQHF
-	TRBJ2-7	TRBV11-3	TGTGCCAGCAGCTTAGATGCGGGGAGCTCCTACGAGCAGTACTTC	CASSLDAGSSYEQYF
-	TRBJ2-1	TRBV29-1	TGCAGCGCCACCCGAACTACCTACAATGAGCAGTTCTTC	CSATRTTYNEQFF